What follows is one T cell receptor (beta chain) and its context. Its matching antigen is unknown. The data were obtained in a study of cytomegalovirus exposure and HLA in healthy donors. In the study overall: Unique TCR beta sequences numbering some 120 million came from roughly 180 million T cells in an earlier analysis.

CDR1 and CDR2 from the germline V gene are SEHNR and FQNEAQ (reference sequence). Trimming removed 0 bases at V and 6 bases at J, with 5 bases between. The CDR3 loop spans 12 amino acids. PCR primers comprised 60 Vbeta and 13 Jbeta primers. Repertoires were generated with immunoSEQ multiplex PCR, while TCRdb's copy carries only in-frame clones and drops some. The sample records tens of thousands of clones, under 80% being singletons. Study conclusions and caveats: Most TCR sequences proved rare, with some public TCRs found in many donors. The study carried out a later analysis of TCR beta sequences. It associated some 17,000 of them with specific HLA alleles at a false discovery rate of 0.05. Presence/absence analyses took donor sequencing depth as roughly uniform.

The V call is TRBV7-9, the J call TRBJ1-1; D remains unclear. The material sequenced was PBMCs. The clonotype originates from a woman between 25 and 40 years old in good health and CMV-seronegative. The CDR3, as DNA: TGTGCCAGCAGCTTAGCGAAGCCTGAAGCTTTCTTT. Translation gives CASSLAKPEAFF.